This T cell receptor beta chain was recovered during a study of CD8+CD57+ T cells in acquired aplastic anemia. The template used for profiling TCR beta VDJ and CDR3 was genomic DNA. MiXCR, applied by TCRdb to the reads, yields one record per CDR3 protein. In the table there are 250,000 to 350,000 distinct CDR3 sequences, approximately 57% of which are singletons. Per the germline V gene, CDR1 is ENHRY and CDR2 is SYGVKD. CDR3 length equals 14 residues. Deletions cut 10 bases from V and 3 bases from J, with 15 bases between. The rearrangement joins TRBV10-3 to TRBJ2-2; weak D call: TRBD1 (6 bases). Sequences were obtained from sorted CD4+, CD8+, or CD8+CD57+ T cells (not recorded which) from PBMCs. The sequence derives from a human donor with severe aplastic anemia or a healthy control (not recorded which). DNA of the CDR3: TGTGCCAGCAGCCATGACAGGTACACCGGGGAGCTGTTTTTT. It translates to CASSHDRYTGELFF.